The present entry profiles one T cell receptor beta chain with its context. Its cognate antigen is unknown. The record originates from a study of cytomegalovirus exposure and HLA in healthy donors. The primer mix had 60 Vbeta and 13 Jbeta primers. Using immunoSEQ multiplex PCR, the repertoire was profiled, and TCRdb retains in-frame clones only, with some absent. Here the sample spans around 68,000 clones, approximately 83% being singletons. Broader study findings: In a later analysis, V- and J-gene trimming of beta chains associated with a DCLRE1C missense variant, replicated independently.

CDR3 size: 15 residues. Germline V gene data show CDR1 as MDHEN and CDR2 as SYDVKM. The V end was cut by 4 bases, the J end by 2 bases, with 13 bases between. Material: PBMCs. The sequence was obtained from a female donor in good health and CMV-seronegative. This chain uses TRBV28 with TRBJ2-3; perhaps TRBD2 as D (5 bases). The CDR3 loop is CASSSRTANTDTQYF. CDR3 coding DNA: TGTGCCAGCAGTTCCCGGACTGCTAACACAGATACGCAGTATTTT.